This TCR beta chain was identified in a study of T cells in Graves' hyperthyroidism and ophthalmopathy. Disease duration under 2 months; hyperthyroidism patients were aged 18 to 65. It was uncontrolled infection, other autoimmune disease, pregnancy or lactation that excluded patients. As to this clonotype: Its antigen is unidentified.

This CDR3 is 15 amino acids long. Germline CDR1 KGHSH, CDR2 LQKENI. V gave up 3 bases and J gave up 3 bases, with 12 bases separating them. Amplified TCR beta CDR3 regions came from RNA transcripts. First-round RT-PCR targeting the TCR CDR3 was performed with the HTBI primer set. Each CDR3 protein gets one entry after TCRdb re-called the multiplex PCR reads with MiXCR. The sample shows hundreds of thousands of distinct CDR3 sequences, 15% to 18% of them seen only once. Findings and limits, study-wide: Ophthalmopathy got predicted by the model a median roughly 6.1 months before its onset. Appearing also in blood were most of the thyroid clonotypes expanded above 0.001.

Sample: blood. This sequence originates from a woman younger than 35 with Graves' hyperthyroidism. The genes are TRBV18 and TRBJ1-3; D is unresolved. In DNA form, the CDR3 reads TGTGCCAGCTCACCCCAAGGGATCTTTGGAAACACCATATATTTT. Amino acids: CASSPQGIFGNTIYF.